Presented here are 16 T cell receptor beta chains from one specimen sequenced in a study of blood T cell repertoires in COVID-19. Produced via immunoSEQ multiplex PCR; TCRdb's table is partial and in-frame only. The profile shows 25,000 or so clones, about 90% of them singletons. Sequencing was done on a sample of peripheral blood. These receptor sequences come from a human donor in a cohort sampled during active COVID-19.

This chain uses TRBV3-1 (or the pseudogene TRBV3-2) with TRBJ1-4; D perhaps matches TRBD1 (6 bases). The germline V gene encodes CDR1 LGHDT and CDR2 YNNKEL (reference sequence). Trimming took 1 base from V and 8 from J, leaving 17 bases between them. The CDR3 extends over 16 amino acids. CDR3 DNA: TGTGCCAGCAGCCAAGGGTTATTGGGGGCCATGGAAAAACTGTTTTTT. Translating gives CASSQGLLGAMEKLFF.

In DNA form, the CDR3 reads TGTGCCAGCAGCCTAAGGACTAGCGGGGGGGTACAAGAGACCCAGTACTTC. Translated: CASSLRTSGGVQETQYF. The chain combines TRBV13 with TRBJ2-5; TRBD2 matches 15 bases. V trimming: 5 bases; J trimming: 2 bases; junction bases outside the gene matches: 6. The CDR3 is 17 amino acids. Germline V gives CDR1 PRHDT, CDR2 FYEKMQ (reference sequence).

V gene TRBV6-5 combines with J gene TRBJ1-5; perhaps TRBD1 as D (6 bases). The V end was cut by 5 bases, the J end by 5 bases, with 16 bases between. The CDR3 is 15 residues long. CDR1 and CDR2 (germline): MNHEY, SVGAGI. This chain's CDR3 is CASSRSRTADQPQHF. The CDR3 DNA follows: TGTGCCAGCAGTCGTAGTAGGACAGCAGATCAGCCCCAGCATTTT.

On this clone itself: Germline is not matched at one junction end, which may reflect a read error. The chain joins TRBV30 to TRBJ1-1, with D hard to call. Looked up from germline, CDR1 is GTSNPN and CDR2 is SVGIG (reference sequence). The CDR3 has 11 residues. The CDR3 reads CGWILSTEAFF. CDR3 coding DNA: TGCGGCTGGATTTTGAGCACTGAAGCTTTCTTT.

For the CDR3, the DNA is TGTGCCAGTAGTACAACAGGGTACAATCAGCCCCAGCATTTT. Protein: CASSTTGYNQPQHF. This chain uses TRBV19 with TRBJ1-5; the D gene is possibly TRBD1 (6 bases). V lost 4 bases, J lost 3 bases, and 10 bases lay in between. There are 14 residues in the CDR3. The germline V gene encodes CDR1 LNHDA and CDR2 SQIVND (reference sequence). Drawing the rest from reference TRBV19 and TRBJ1-5, the complete variable domain is DGGITQSPKYLFRKEGQNVTLSCEQNLNHDAMYWYRQDPGQGLRLIYYSQIVNDFQKGDIAEGYSVSREKKESFPLTVTSAQKNPTAFYLCASSTTGYNQPQHFGDGTRLSIL.

This rearrangement joins TRBV10-3 to TRBJ2-7, with 8 bases lining up with TRBD1. The CDR3 contains 15 residues. V shed 2 bases, J shed 5 bases, and the junction held 8 bases outside the gene matches. Germline V gene lookup returns CDR1 ENHRY and CDR2 SYGVKD. This chain's CDR3 is CAISETTGATNEQYF. DNA of the CDR3: TGTGCCATCAGTGAGACGACAGGGGCGACAAACGAGCAGTACTTC.

This clone was observed once. This chain links TRBV5-1 with TRBJ2-7, with TRBD1 matching over 7 bases. The V and J ends lost 6 bases and 2 bases, in that order; junction bases with no gene match: 8. Germline lookup yields CDR1 SGHRS and CDR2 YFSETQ. The CDR3 length is 14 residues. CDR3 protein: CASTSKTGTYEQYF. The DNA for the CDR3 is TGCGCCAGCACCTCTAAGACAGGGACCTACGAGCAGTACTTC.

The chain links TRBV7-8 to TRBJ2-2; 8 positions match TRBD1. With V trimmed by 2 bases and J by 4 bases, 6 bases remained unmatched. From germline, CDR1 is SGHVS and CDR2 FQNEAQ. This CDR3 has 16 amino acids. CDR3 bases: TGTGCCAGCAGCTTACAGGACAGGGTTGTCACCGGGGAGCTGTTTTTT. Translated, it gives CASSLQDRVVTGELFF. Combining the CDR3 with reference TRBV7-8 and TRBJ2-2 gives the whole variable domain GAGVSQSPRYKVAKRGQDVALRCDPISGHVSLFWYQQALGQGPEFLTYFQNEAQLDKSGLPSDRFFAERPEGSVSTLKIQRTQQEDSAVYLCASSLQDRVVTGELFFGEGSRLTVL.

This clone was picked up one time. The CDR3 DNA reads as TGTGCCAGCAGTTCCGGGACAGGGTTTTATCAGCCCCAGCATTTT. Translated, it gives CASSSGTGFYQPQHF. V gene TRBV28 combines with J gene TRBJ1-5; 9 nucleotides line up with TRBD1. Germline V lookup: CDR1 MDHEN, CDR2 SYDVKM. The CDR3 loop spans 15 amino acids. J lost 5 bases, V lost 4 bases, and 6 bases had no gene match.

In this sample, this clone turned up once. The chain links TRBV5-6 to TRBJ1-3; the D gene is possibly TRBD1 (6 bases). Trimming pared 1 base from V and 0 bases from J, leaving 8 bases between. This CDR3 region has 15 residues. Per germline, CDR1 SGHDT and CDR2 YYEEEE. Here the CDR3 reads CASSLRTVSGNTIYF. The CDR3, as DNA: TGTGCCAGCAGCTTGCGGACAGTCTCTGGAAACACCATATATTTT.

This rearrangement joins TRBV15 to TRBJ2-2; D might be TRBD2 (5 bases). The CDR3 consists of 13 residues. Germline values: CDR1 LNHNV, CDR2 YYDKDF (reference sequence). V lost 3 bases and J 6 bases, leaving 8 bases between the germline ends. CDR3: CATSSRDAGELFF. The CDR3 DNA is TGTGCCACCAGCAGCCGGGATGCCGGGGAGCTGTTTTTT.

The J gene is TRBJ2-1, the V gene TRBV7-3; the match to TRBD1 covers 7 bases. The CDR3 consists of 13 residues. Losses at the gene ends were 5 bases for V and 7 bases for J; bases not matched to a gene: 5. CDR1 is SGHTA, CDR2 FQGTGA, per germline. Here the CDR3 DNA reads TGTGCCAGCAGCACGGACAGGTCTAATGAGCAGTTCTTC. It encodes CASSTDRSNEQFF.

The chain has TRBV18 and TRBJ1-3, with TRBD1 matching over 7 bases. V dropped 6 bases and J dropped 7; count of bases not matched to a gene: 12. Looked up from germline, CDR1 is KGHSH and CDR2 is LQKENI. The CDR3 loop spans 15 amino acids. In DNA, the CDR3 is TGTGCCAGCTCGTCGACAGGGATTTCGGAGAACACCATATATTTT. This codes for CASSSTGISENTIYF. Supplemented by reference TRBV18 and TRBJ1-3, the full variable domain reads NAGVMQNPRHLVRRRGQEARLRCSPMKGHSHVYWYRQLPEEGLKFMVYLQKENIIDESGMPKERFSAEFPKEGPSILRIQQVVRGDSAAYFCASSSTGISENTIYFGEGSWLTVV.

The chain is built from TRBV6-5 and TRBJ1-5; D is unresolved. This CDR3 is built from 15 residues. Trimming stripped 6 bases from V and 3 bases from J, with 15 bases between. The germline V gene has CDR1 MNHEY and CDR2 SVGAGI. The CDR3 DNA sequence: TGTGCCAGCAGGGTTACCCAAAGCTACAATCAGCCCCAGCATTTT. Translating gives CASRVTQSYNQPQHF.

The chain joins TRBV6-5 to TRBJ1-5, with TRBD1 identical over 9 bases. CDR1 is MNHEY and CDR2 is SVGAGI in the germline V gene. This CDR3 is built from 13 residues. Trimming cost V 9 bases and J 3 bases; bases outside gene matches: 3. The CDR3 loop reads CARRTGVNQPQHF. The DNA for the CDR3 is TGTGCCAGAAGGACAGGGGTCAATCAGCCCCAGCATTTT.

V usage is TRBV24-1 and J usage is TRBJ1-1; TRBD1 aligns across 10 bases. CDR1 is KGHDR, CDR2 SFDVKD, per germline. The J segment lost 6 bases and the V segment lost 3 bases, leaving 6 bases of the junction unmatched. The CDR3 extends over 15 amino acids. The CDR3 sequence is CATSDPWGQGSEAFF. The CDR3 DNA reads TGTGCCACCAGTGATCCCTGGGGACAGGGGTCTGAAGCTTTCTTT.